The 25 T cell receptor beta chains below come from one sample, sequenced in a study of regulatory T cells in long-lasting Graves disease. Through Arm-PCR of CDR3 regions and iRepertoire HTBI primers, TCR beta libraries were built. MiXCR, applied by TCRdb to the multiplex PCR reads, yields one record per CDR3 protein. The profile covers around 400,000 distinct CDR3 sequences, with 15% to 19% appearing a single time and 22% taken by the ten largest. Documented time point: newly diagnosed GD, antithyroid drugs for less than 3 months. PBMCs provided the RNA from which the TCR library was made. Sequences were derived from peripheral blood mononuclear cells (PBMCs), sampled at new diagnosis, from a patient treated with antithyroid drugs. The receptors here all came from a female donor with Graves disease.

This clonotype was counted at least ten times. The chain employs TRBV5-1 and TRBJ1-1; 7 bases match TRBD1. CDR3 size: 17 residues. Germline V gene sequence: CDR1 SGHRS, CDR2 YFSETQ. The ends lost 4 bases at V and 1 base at J; junction bases unmatched: 13. The chain's CDR3 is CASSVPDRLMGNTEAFF. The CDR3 coding sequence is TGCGCCAGCAGCGTACCGGACAGGCTTATGGGGAACACTGAAGCTTTCTTT.

The chain recombines TRBV30 with TRBJ2-2, with unresolved D. Germline-derived CDR1 and CDR2 are GTSNPN and SVGIG (reference sequence). CDR3 length equals 14 residues. V was cut by 2 bases and J by 5 bases, with 12 bases left in between. The CDR3 loop is CAWSLLHGTGELFF. The CDR3 DNA reads TGTGCCTGGAGTCTTCTACATGGGACCGGGGAGCTGTTTTTT.

This clonotype was observed at least ten times. The rearrangement links TRBV7-2 to TRBJ2-3; 8 bases line up with TRBD1. The CDR3 runs 12 residues. From germline, CDR1 is SGHTA and CDR2 FQGNSA. V lost 10 bases and J lost 4; bases outside the gene matches: 4. CDR3 nucleotides: TGTGCCACTGGACAGGGTGCAGATACGCAGTATTTT. Encoded protein: CATGQGADTQYF.

This clonotype was found many times. The genes are TRBV12-5 and TRBJ2-3; D perhaps matches TRBD2 (6 bases). CDR1 LGHNT and CDR2 FRNRAP come from the germline V gene. CDR3 length: 19 residues. Trimming shortened V by 0 bases and J by 4 bases, and 23 bases separated the two germline ends. The CDR3 DNA follows: TGTGCTAGTGGTTTGGTACGGCCAGCGGGCCGCGTGCGGGCAGATACGCAGTATTTT. It translates to CASGLVRPAGRVRADTQYF.

The CDR3 coding sequence is TGTGCCAGCAGCTCCGTCCCGGGACAGGTATGGGCTTTCTTT. Translation gives CASSSVPGQVWAFF. The chain employs TRBV11-2 and TRBJ1-1; the match to TRBD1 covers 8 bases. J lost 11 bases, V lost 4 bases, and 12 bases had no gene match. CDR1 and CDR2 (germline): SGHAT, FQNNGV. This CDR3 spans 14 amino acids.

This clonotype showed up many times. V gene TRBV4-1 combines with J gene TRBJ1-5; perhaps TRBD1 as D (6 bases). V lost 2 bases, J lost 5 bases, and 13 bases lay in between. The CDR3 has 15 amino acids. CDR1 and CDR2 from the germline V gene are MGHRA and YSYEKL. The CDR3 here is CASSQRTESYQPQHF. CDR3 DNA: TGCGCCAGCAGCCAAAGGACAGAAAGTTATCAGCCCCAGCATTTT.

This clonotype was recorded many times. The V and J genes are TRBV7-9 and TRBJ1-5, with TRBD1 matching over 11 bases. CDR1 SEHNR and CDR2 FQNEAQ come from the germline V gene (reference sequence). The CDR3 consists of 17 residues. J gave up 7 bases and V 4 bases, and 12 bases lay outside the gene matches. The CDR3 DNA reads as TGTGCCAGCAGCTCGGGGCGGGACAGGGGGGCGTGGCAGCCCCAGCATTTT. Its translation is CASSSGRDRGAWQPQHF.

This clonotype came up many times. The chain has TRBV28 and TRBJ2-1; 9 nucleotides match TRBD1. CDR1 and CDR2 from the germline V gene are MDHEN and SYDVKM. There are 16 residues in the CDR3. The J segment lost 4 bases and the V segment lost 7 bases, leaving 11 bases of the junction unmatched. The CDR3 nucleotides are TGTGCCAGCACCTTCCCTACAGGGGGCGTTTACAATGAGCAGTTCTTC. It is translated as CASTFPTGGVYNEQFF.

At least ten counts were recorded for this clonotype. V usage is TRBV4-1 and J usage is TRBJ1-6; 7 bases agree with TRBD1. The CDR3 length is 16 residues. Germline V lookup: CDR1 MGHRA, CDR2 YSYEKL. V shed 0 bases, J shed 9 bases, and the junction held 8 bases outside the gene matches. CDR3 protein: CASSQDGTGAGSPLHF. DNA for the CDR3: TGCGCCAGCAGCCAAGATGGAACAGGGGCTGGTTCACCCCTCCACTTT.

The table lists this clonotype with many counts. The J gene is TRBJ2-6, the V gene TRBV2, with D perhaps TRBD1 (6 bases). The CDR3 covers 17 residues. Trimming removed 1 base from V and 7 bases from J, with 17 bases in between. The germline V gene has CDR1 SNHLY and CDR2 FYNNEI. CDR3 amino acids: CASSEGVRGDSANVLTF. The CDR3 DNA follows: TGTGCCAGCAGTGAAGGCGTCAGGGGAGATAGTGCCAACGTCCTGACTTTC. The whole variable domain, filled in from reference TRBV2 and TRBJ2-6, reads EPEVTQTPSHQVTQMGQEVILRCVPISNHLYFYWYRQILGQKVEFLVSFYNNEISEKSEIFDDQFSVERPDGSNFTLKIRSTKLEDSAMYFCASSEGVRGDSANVLTFGAGSRLTVL.

This clonotype was recorded many times. The chain couples TRBV12-3 or TRBV12-4 to TRBJ2-5, with TRBD1 matching 7 bases. The CDR3 contains 14 residues. The trim removed 7 bases at V and 5 bases at J, leaving 10 bases unmatched. CDR3 sequence (DNA): TGTGCCAGCAACCCAACAGGGGCTCAGGAGACCCAGTACTTC. Its protein is CASNPTGAQETQYF.

Turning to this clonotype: With a much larger clone just one base away, this may be a read error. CDR3 amino acids: CASILKRETRKQYF. The DNA of the CDR3 is TGTGCCAGCATCCTGAAGCGGGAAACACGCAAGCAGTACTTC. This sequence joins TRBV2 and TRBJ2-7; 7 nucleotides agree with TRBD2. The CDR3 loop spans 14 amino acids. Losses at the gene ends were 7 bases for V and 8 bases for J; bases not matched to a gene: 14. The germline gives CDR1 SNHLY, CDR2 FYNNEI.

This clonotype was observed many times. This sequence joins TRBV27 and TRBJ2-1; 10 bases line up with TRBD2. Germline trimming cut 3 bases from V and 2 bases from J; bases unmatched to any gene: 4. Germline V CDR1 and CDR2: MNHEY, SMNVEV (reference sequence). The CDR3 runs 16 residues. CDR3 bases: TGTGCCAGCAGTTTGTGGGGGACTAGCGCCTACAATGAGCAGTTCTTC. Its translation is CASSLWGTSAYNEQFF.

V and J are TRBV5-5 and TRBJ1-1; no reliable D call. The CDR3 loop spans 16 amino acids. Germline loops: CDR1 SGHKS, CDR2 YYEKEE (reference sequence). The ends were cut back, 0 bases at V and 3 bases at J, with 15 bases in the middle. Here the CDR3 DNA reads TGTGCCAGCAGCTTGGGTCCGGCATTTTCGGACACTGAAGCTTTCTTT. Amino acids: CASSLGPAFSDTEAFF.

The chain has TRBV19 and TRBJ2-2; the D is unclear. This CDR3 comprises 14 residues. Trimming stripped 1 base from V and 4 bases from J, with 7 bases between. Germline V lookup: CDR1 LNHDA, CDR2 SQIVND (reference sequence). The CDR3 DNA sequence: TGTGCCAGTAGTATAGCAGTCCTCACCGGGGAGCTGTTTTTT. Translating it yields CASSIAVLTGELFF.

The chain couples TRBV4-3 to TRBJ2-1; 10 nucleotides align to TRBD2. The CDR3 runs 20 residues. V lost 0 bases to trimming and J lost 3 bases; unmatched junction nucleotides: 14. Germline CDR1 LGHNA, CDR2 YSLEER. CDR3 coding DNA: TGCGCCAGCAGCCAAGATAATGCCCCAGCTAGCGGGAGCTTCTACAATGAGCAGTTCTTC. Encoded protein: CASSQDNAPASGSFYNEQFF.

This clonotype came up many times. This chain links TRBV7-9 with TRBJ1-1; 9 nucleotides align to TRBD1. In germline, CDR1 is SEHNR, CDR2 FQNEAQ (reference sequence). The CDR3 runs to 17 residues. J was trimmed by 3 bases and V by 3 bases; bases with no gene match: 11. The CDR3 loop is CASSLGDRVREDTEAFF. The CDR3 nucleotides are TGTGCCAGCAGCTTGGGGGACAGGGTGCGGGAGGACACTGAAGCTTTCTTT.

This clonotype occurred many times. The V call is TRBV7-9, the J call TRBJ2-5; 7 nucleotides align to TRBD2. V gave up 0 bases and J gave up 6 bases; unmatched junction bases: 4. Germline lookup yields CDR1 SEHNR and CDR2 FQNEAQ (reference sequence). This CDR3 spans 14 amino acids. This CDR3 reads CASSLAAGGKTQYF. The CDR3 DNA reads as TGTGCCAGCAGCTTAGCCGCCGGGGGGAAGACCCAGTACTTC.

This clonotype was counted ten times or more. V gene TRBV9 combines with J gene TRBJ2-2, with D unclear. Germline assignment: CDR1 SGDLS and CDR2 YYNGEE. Trimming took 0 bases from V and 6 from J, leaving 12 bases between them. The CDR3 totals 15 residues. The CDR3 region has the DNA TGTGCCAGCAGCGTAGCATACGGTTTTGCCGGGGAGCTGTTTTTT. Translated, it gives CASSVAYGFAGELFF.

This clonotype came up many times. This sequence joins TRBV5-1 and TRBJ2-1, with a weak D call TRBD2 (6 bases). CDR1 and CDR2 (germline): SGHRS, YFSETQ. This CDR3 region has 13 residues. V lost 3 bases and J lost 6, with 10 bases in between. The CDR3 is CASSWGLSNEQFF. CDR3 DNA: TGCGCCAGCAGCTGGGGACTTAGCAATGAGCAGTTCTTC.

This clonotype was observed at least ten times. The rearrangement uses TRBV28 and TRBJ2-1, with 9 nucleotides matching TRBD1. CDR1 is MDHEN and CDR2 is SYDVKM in the germline V gene. The trim removed 6 bases at V and 7 bases at J, leaving 7 bases unmatched. The CDR3 runs to 14 residues. Written as DNA, the CDR3 is TGTGCCAGCAGGAACAGGGGGCGCGTAAATGAGCAGTTCTTC. It encodes CASRNRGRVNEQFF.

Points on this clonotype: This sequence may be a read error, since a much larger clone differs from it by one base. The chain recombines TRBV10-3 with TRBJ2-1; D is undetermined. The CDR3 loop spans 14 amino acids. V was pared by 5 bases and J by 2 bases, with 10 bases between. CDR1 is ENHRY and CDR2 is SYGVKD in the germline V gene. Here the CDR3 reads CAISPVKPYNEQFF. CDR3 bases: TGTGCCATCAGTCCGGTGAAGCCCTACAATGAGCAGTTCTTC.

This clonotype was observed a handful of times. The CDR3 bases are TGTGCCAGCAGTTACTCACTTCCAGCGGGGGGGCCCGATACGCAGTATTTT. Its translation: CASSYSLPAGGPDTQYF. The rearrangement links TRBV6-5 to TRBJ2-3; 10 bases agree with TRBD2. V shed 0 bases, J shed 6 bases, and the junction held 9 bases outside the gene matches. This CDR3 has 17 amino acids. CDR1 is MNHEY and CDR2 is SVGAGI in the germline V gene.

Only a few counts were recorded for this clonotype. The chain employs TRBV5-1 and TRBJ2-1, with D perhaps matching TRBD1 or TRBD2 (5 bases each). The germline V and J ends were trimmed by 4 bases and 6 bases, with 20 bases remaining between them. CDR3 length: 16 residues. Germline V lookup: CDR1 SGHRS, CDR2 YFSETQ. For the CDR3, the DNA is TGCGCCAGCAGCCACATCCGGGACCTAGAGGGCAATGAGCAGTTCTTC. This encodes CASSHIRDLEGNEQFF.

The chain employs TRBV7-9 and TRBJ2-3, with TRBD2 identical over 12 bases. Germline lookup yields CDR1 SEHNR and CDR2 FQNEAQ (reference sequence). V was pared by 9 bases and J by 6 bases, with 10 bases of the junction left unmatched. The CDR3 has 15 residues. CDR3 amino acids: CASLTSGGTRDTQYF. The CDR3 nucleotides read TGTGCCAGTTTGACTAGCGGGGGTACTCGGGATACGCAGTATTTT.